One and the same sample provided the 23 T cell receptor beta chains below, sequenced in a study of T-cell memory formation after mild COVID-19. TCRdb reprocessed the 5' RACE reads with MiXCR, giving one entry per CDR3 protein. The repertoire holds about 470,000 distinct CDR3 sequences, with 18% as singletons. Sequencing was done on a sample of PBMCs or a T cell subset sorted from them (not recorded which). All receptors derive from an adult woman who had mild COVID-19 (a few samples of this study predate the infection). Cell type and time point are not known.

This clonotype was seen ten or more times. The J gene is TRBJ2-7, the V gene TRBV28; D ambiguous. Looked up from germline, CDR1 is MDHEN and CDR2 is SYDVKM. This CDR3 contains 11 residues. V was clipped by 5 bases and J by 3 bases, with 5 bases between them. Written as DNA, the CDR3 is TGTGCCAGCAGTATGTTCTACGAGCAGTACTTC. Its protein is CASSMFYEQYF.

This clonotype has a count of ten or more. The chain uses TRBV5-5 and TRBJ1-1; D is unclear. V was clipped by 0 bases and J by 0 bases, with 9 bases between them. Germline V gene sequence: CDR1 SGHKS, CDR2 YYEKEE (reference sequence). The CDR3 sequence is 15 residues long. CDR3 sequence: CASSLVGQMNTEAFF. CDR3 sequence (DNA): TGTGCCAGCAGCTTGGTTGGGCAGATGAACACTGAAGCTTTCTTT.

V and J are TRBV30 and TRBJ1-5; 7 nucleotides align to TRBD1. The germline CDR1 and CDR2 sequences are GTSNPN and SVGIG (reference sequence). This CDR3 is 13 amino acids long. The V and J ends lost 3 bases and 6 bases, in that order; junction bases with no gene match: 5. Here the CDR3 reads CAWSRQGGQPQHF. CDR3 nucleotides: TGTGCCTGGAGCCGACAGGGAGGTCAGCCCCAGCATTTT.

The chain is built from TRBV4-3 and TRBJ1-5; D is possibly TRBD1 (6 bases). Germline V gene sequence: CDR1 LGHNA, CDR2 YSLEER. This CDR3 has 15 amino acids. V lost 6 bases and J lost 6, with 18 bases in between. CDR3 sequence (DNA): TGCGCCAGCAGTGTTGGCAGGGGTATAGGTCAGCCCCAGCATTTT. This gives the protein CASSVGRGIGQPQHF.

This clonotype was recorded a few times. J is TRBJ2-1 and V is TRBV7-9; D uncertain. Per the germline V gene, CDR1 is SEHNR and CDR2 is FQNEAQ (reference sequence). The CDR3 sequence is 15 residues long. Trimming cost V 0 bases and J 0 bases, with 6 bases left between them. The CDR3: CASSLAGYSYNEQFF. For the CDR3, the DNA is TGTGCCAGCAGCTTAGCAGGTTACTCCTACAATGAGCAGTTCTTC.

J is TRBJ2-3 and V is TRBV11-3; 9 nucleotides line up with TRBD2. The germline V gene encodes CDR1 SGHNT and CDR2 YENEEA. The CDR3 loop spans 16 amino acids. The ends lost 1 base at V and 5 bases at J; junction bases unmatched: 7. The CDR3 region is CASSLGRLAVQDTQYF. The DNA for the CDR3 is TGTGCCAGCAGCTTAGGCCGACTAGCGGTTCAAGATACGCAGTATTTT.

This clonotype was counted a single time. This rearrangement joins TRBV5-6 to TRBJ1-6; 8 nucleotides align to TRBD1. Trimming cost V 3 bases and J 6 bases; bases outside gene matches: 8. CDR3 size: 16 residues. The germline CDR1 and CDR2 sequences are SGHDT and YYEEEE. CDR3: CASSWGGTGTNSPLHF. The DNA for the CDR3 is TGTGCCAGCAGCTGGGGGGGGACAGGTACTAATTCACCCCTCCACTTT.

This clonotype came up many times. This rearrangement joins TRBV5-1 to TRBJ2-1, with 12 nucleotides matching TRBD2. Germline loops: CDR1 SGHRS, CDR2 YFSETQ. The trim removed 4 bases at V and 7 bases at J, leaving 3 bases unmatched. This CDR3 contains 14 residues. CDR3 protein: CASSHGTSGNEQFF. DNA for the CDR3: TGCGCCAGCAGCCACGGGACTAGCGGGAATGAGCAGTTCTTC.

The table lists this clonotype with many counts. The CDR3 nucleotides are TGTGCCAGCAGCCCCACAGGGGATACGCAGTATTTT. This encodes CASSPTGDTQYF. This chain uses TRBV7-8 with TRBJ2-3; D is possibly TRBD1 (6 bases). The CDR3 spans 12 residues. In germline, CDR1 is SGHVS, CDR2 FQNEAQ. The V end was cut by 5 bases, the J end by 6 bases, with 9 bases between.

This clonotype was recorded at least ten times. The chain has TRBV19 and TRBJ2-7, with TRBD1 identical over 8 bases. V shed 1 base, J shed 3 bases, and the junction held 2 bases outside the gene matches. The germline gives CDR1 LNHDA, CDR2 SQIVND (reference sequence). This CDR3 region has 14 residues. The CDR3 sequence is CASSIGTGNYEQYF. The CDR3 DNA reads as TGTGCCAGTAGTATAGGGACAGGGAACTACGAGCAGTACTTC.

This clonotype was found many times. This chain links TRBV5-1 with TRBJ2-7; D is unresolved. V shed 1 base and J shed 1 base, with 15 bases lying between them. Germline loops: CDR1 SGHRS, CDR2 YFSETQ. The CDR3 is 16 residues long. CDR3 residues: CASSLSRAAPSYEQYF. As DNA, the CDR3 is TGCGCCAGCAGCTTGTCACGGGCAGCCCCTTCCTACGAGCAGTACTTC.

This clonotype has a count of ten or more. The rearrangement links TRBV14 to TRBJ2-2; D is ambiguous. Germline lookup yields CDR1 SGHDN and CDR2 FVKESK. This CDR3 is 13 amino acids long. V was pared by 4 bases and J by 5 bases, with 8 bases between. The CDR3 sequence: CASSPIWTGELFF. The CDR3 bases are TGTGCCAGCAGCCCCATCTGGACCGGGGAGCTGTTTTTT.

V usage is TRBV24-1 and J usage is TRBJ2-2; 11 bases align to TRBD1. This CDR3 has 18 residues. The germline V gene encodes CDR1 KGHDR and CDR2 SFDVKD. The trim removed 4 bases at V and 3 bases at J, leaving 9 bases unmatched. CDR3 DNA sequence: TGTGCCACCAGTGACGGACAGGGGGCTGGGTTCGACACCGGGGAGCTGTTTTTT. Amino acids: CATSDGQGAGFDTGELFF.

CDR3 sequence reads: CASSPGQENSPLHF. CDR3 nucleotide sequence: TGTGCCAGCAGCCCAGGACAGGAGAATTCACCCCTCCACTTT. The chain carries TRBV7-2 and TRBJ1-6; TRBD1 matches at 7 bases. This CDR3 has 14 residues. From germline, CDR1 is SGHTA and CDR2 FQGNSA. With V trimmed by 5 bases and J by 7 bases, 5 bases remained unmatched.

This sequence joins TRBV7-3 and TRBJ1-1; possible D gene TRBD1, 5 bases. Germline lookup yields CDR1 SGHTA and CDR2 FQGTGA. Trimming stripped 2 bases from V and 1 base from J, with 11 bases between. CDR3 length equals 15 residues. The DNA for the CDR3 is TGTGCCAGCAGCTTATACGGACATCCGAACACTGAAGCTTTCTTT. Amino acid sequence: CASSLYGHPNTEAFF.

This clonotype came up a few times. The J gene is TRBJ2-2, the V gene TRBV12-3 or TRBV12-4; 12 nucleotides align to TRBD2. The J segment lost 5 bases and the V segment lost 5 bases, leaving 6 bases of the junction unmatched. The CDR3 runs to 16 residues. Written as DNA, the CDR3 is TGTGCCAGCAGTGTAAAGACTAGCGGGAGTACCGGGGAGCTGTTTTTT. This gives the protein CASSVKTSGSTGELFF.

This clonotype was counted a few times. V gene TRBV12-3 or TRBV12-4 combines with J gene TRBJ2-1; D may be TRBD2 (6 bases). V was pared by 3 bases and J by 5 bases, with 20 bases between. CDR3 size: 17 residues. The CDR3 DNA reads as TGTGCCAGCAGTTTTAGCGGAAGCAGGGCCGGGCACAATGAGCAGTTCTTC. Its protein product is CASSFSGSRAGHNEQFF.

The table lists this clonotype with a few counts. The rearrangement uses TRBV6-1 and TRBJ2-3, with 9 bases identical to TRBD2. Germline V gene data show CDR1 as MNHNS and CDR2 as SASEGT. There are 16 residues in the CDR3. Germline trimming cut 3 bases from V and 2 bases from J; bases unmatched to any gene: 6. CDR3 residues: CASSDGGGASTDTQYF. CDR3 in DNA: TGTGCCAGCAGTGATGGCGGGGGGGCTTCCACAGATACGCAGTATTTT.

This clonotype was observed a few times. The CDR3 spells CASSYIVGSFYEQYF. The CDR3 bases are TGTGCCAGCAGTTACATAGTCGGAAGTTTCTACGAGCAGTACTTC. The gene calls are TRBV6-5 and TRBJ2-7, with D unclear. Trimming took off 2 bases at V and 3 bases at J, with 14 bases between the two ends. In germline, CDR1 is MNHEY, CDR2 SVGAGI. The CDR3 extends over 15 amino acids.

This clonotype came up a few times. This chain connects TRBV5-1 to TRBJ1-1; a weak D match, TRBD1 (5 bases). CDR3 length: 19 amino acids. The ends were cut back, 4 bases at V and 0 bases at J, with 25 bases in the middle. Germline lookup yields CDR1 SGHRS and CDR2 YFSETQ. CDR3 nucleotides: TGCGCCAGCAGCAAAAAATGGGACTCAGAGGGGAACATGAACACTGAAGCTTTCTTT. Translating gives CASSKKWDSEGNMNTEAFF.

The chain links TRBV27 to TRBJ1-1; a possible D gene is TRBD1 (5 bases). V was shortened by 6 bases and J by 4 bases, with 12 bases between the two germline ends. This CDR3 has 13 residues. Germline assignment: CDR1 MNHEY and CDR2 SMNVEV (reference sequence). The CDR3 sequence: CASRYLGGTEAFF. The CDR3 bases are TGTGCCAGCAGGTATTTGGGGGGCACTGAAGCTTTCTTT.

This clonotype was seen a handful of times. The chain carries TRBV29-1 and TRBJ2-5; a possible D gene is TRBD2 (5 bases). The CDR3 contains 13 residues. Germline CDR1 reads SQVTM; CDR2 reads ANQGSEA. With 4 bases removed from V and 2 bases from J, the gap between germline ends came to 11 bases. The CDR3, as DNA: TGCAGCGTTGTAGGACTTTATCAAGAGACCCAGTACTTC. Translating gives CSVVGLYQETQYF.

The table lists this clonotype with many counts. The chain recombines TRBV12-3 or TRBV12-4 with TRBJ2-6, with D possibly being TRBD1 or TRBD2 (5 bases each). The CDR3 has 15 amino acids. The ends were cut back, 6 bases at V and 4 bases at J, with 13 bases in the middle. The CDR3 nucleotides read TGTGCCAGCAGCTTGAGGGGATCCGGGGCCAACGTCCTGACTTTC. This sequence encodes CASSLRGSGANVLTF.